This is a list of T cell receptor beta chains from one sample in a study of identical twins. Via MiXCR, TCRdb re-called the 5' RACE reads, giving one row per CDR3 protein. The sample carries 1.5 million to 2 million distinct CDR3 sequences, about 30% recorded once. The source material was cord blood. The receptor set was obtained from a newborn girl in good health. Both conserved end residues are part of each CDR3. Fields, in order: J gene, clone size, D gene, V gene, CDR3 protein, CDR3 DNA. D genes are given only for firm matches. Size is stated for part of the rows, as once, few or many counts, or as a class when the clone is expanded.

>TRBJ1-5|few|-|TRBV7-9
CASSSVGENQPQHF
TGTGCCAGCAGCTCTGTAGGGGAGAATCAGCCCCAGCATTTT
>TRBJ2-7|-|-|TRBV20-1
CSAKPGAYEQYF
TGCAGTGCAAAACCAGGGGCCTACGAGCAGTACTTC
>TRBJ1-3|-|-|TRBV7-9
CASSLDQPNTIYF
TGTGCCAGCAGCTTAGACCAACCAAACACCATATATTTT
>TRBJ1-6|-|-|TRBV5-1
CASSLRKRQSAYNSPLHF
TGCGCCAGCAGCTTGCGGAAACGACAATCGGCGTATAATTCACCCCTCCACTTT
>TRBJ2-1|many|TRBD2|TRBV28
CASSLPTSGLSYNEQFF
TGTGCCAGCAGTTTGCCCACTAGCGGCTTATCCTACAATGAGCAGTTCTTC
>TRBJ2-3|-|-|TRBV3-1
CASSQDRLRDTQYF
TGTGCCAGCAGCCAAGATCGTCTCAGGGATACGCAGTATTTT
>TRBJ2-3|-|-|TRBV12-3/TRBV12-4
CASTLQGVPDTQYF
TGTGCCAGCACCCTGCAGGGAGTCCCAGATACGCAGTATTTT
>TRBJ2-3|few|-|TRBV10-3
CATAADTQYF
TGTGCCACGGCAGCCGATACGCAGTATTTT
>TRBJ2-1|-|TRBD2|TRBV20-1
CSARGLLGRDNEQFF
TGCAGTGCTAGAGGGTTGCTAGGGAGGGACAATGAGCAGTTCTTC
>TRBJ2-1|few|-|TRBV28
CASSSGTASDNEQFF
TGTGCCAGCAGTTCCGGAACAGCTTCTGACAATGAGCAGTTCTTC
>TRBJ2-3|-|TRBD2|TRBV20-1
CSAIVGPGTSPTDTQYF
TGCAGTGCTATAGTGGGGCCCGGGACTAGTCCCACAGATACGCAGTATTTT
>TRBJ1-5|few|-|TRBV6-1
CASSEWDNRFKANQPQHF
TGTGCCAGCAGTGAATGGGACAACAGATTCAAGGCCAATCAGCCCCAGCATTTT
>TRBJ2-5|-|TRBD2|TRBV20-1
CSARDRVAGPLQETQYF
TGCAGTGCTAGAGATCGGGTAGCGGGCCCACTCCAAGAGACCCAGTACTTC
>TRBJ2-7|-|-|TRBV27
CASSLSAVGAYEQYF
TGTGCCAGCAGTTTATCGGCAGTAGGGGCCTACGAGCAGTACTTC
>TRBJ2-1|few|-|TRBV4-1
CASSRGLSNSYNEQFF
TGCGCCAGCAGCCGGGGACTGTCAAACTCCTACAATGAGCAGTTCTTC
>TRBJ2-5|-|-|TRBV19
CASSIRGVQETQYF
TGTGCCAGTAGTATACGCGGGGTTCAAGAGACCCAGTACTTC
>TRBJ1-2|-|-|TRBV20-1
CSAPIVTQSEGGYTF
TGCAGTGCTCCAATAGTCACTCAGAGTGAAGGTGGCTACACCTTC
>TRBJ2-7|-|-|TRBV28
CASSPGRGSSRWGLYNEQYF
TGTGCCAGCAGTCCCGGCCGGGGATCGAGCCGGTGGGGACTTTACAATGAGCAGTACTTC
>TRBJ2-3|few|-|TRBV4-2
CASSQRHVGGPYTDTQYF
TGTGCCAGCAGCCAACGCCACGTTGGCGGGCCATACACAGATACGCAGTATTTT
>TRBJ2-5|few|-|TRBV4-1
CASSQDSEEETQYF
TGCGCCAGCAGCCAAGACAGTGAGGAAGAGACCCAGTACTTC
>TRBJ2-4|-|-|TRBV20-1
CSASRQKNIQYF
TGCAGTGCTAGCAGACAGAAAAACATTCAGTACTTC
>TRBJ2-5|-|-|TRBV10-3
CAIKEPSVNTDNEQYF
TGTGCCATCAAAGAGCCTAGCGTTAATACTGACAATGAGCAGTACTTC
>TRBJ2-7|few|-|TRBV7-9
CASSLGTVEYEQYF
TGTGCCAGCAGCTTAGGAACAGTAGAGTACGAGCAGTACTTC
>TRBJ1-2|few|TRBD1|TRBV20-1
CSANRDSPLSYGYTF
TGCAGTGCTAATAGGGACAGTCCACTCTCTTATGGCTACACCTTC
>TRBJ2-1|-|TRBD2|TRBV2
CATSDWTSGSINEQFF
TGTGCCACCAGTGATTGGACTAGCGGGAGTATCAATGAGCAGTTCTTC
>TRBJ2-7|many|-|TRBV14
CASSQHALGGEQYF
TGTGCCAGCAGCCAACATGCCCTTGGTGGCGAGCAGTACTTC
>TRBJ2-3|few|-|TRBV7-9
CATSQRDTGRTDTQYF
TGTGCCACCTCCCAACGGGACACCGGACGGACAGATACGCAGTATTTT
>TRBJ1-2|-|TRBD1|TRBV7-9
CASSGRTGDYGYTF
TGTGCCAGCAGCGGCAGGACAGGGGACTATGGCTACACCTTC
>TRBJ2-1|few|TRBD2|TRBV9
CASSVGVGGRPYNEQFF
TGTGCCAGCAGCGTAGGGGTCGGCGGGAGGCCCTACAATGAGCAGTTCTTC